This entry is about one T cell receptor beta chain. Ten or more counts support this clonotype. It lacks a known antigen. The sample holds no much larger clone one base away, and base qualities are not on file. The data belong to a study of T cells in Graves' hyperthyroidism and ophthalmopathy (dated by TCRdb to the late 2010s). Context from the whole study: Peripheral blood samples were taken at the time of initial diagnosis, prior to any treatment. To identify TCR V-J signatures that set the groups apart, the researchers used a discovery cohort of 90 to 100 patients, made up of 43 with Graves' ophthalmopathy and approximately 57 with stable Graves' hyperthyroidism. An independent validation cohort of fewer than 20 hyperthyroidism patients and 17 patients who later progressed to ophthalmopathy tested prospective prediction of ophthalmopathy. The 85 to 100 discovery patients were divided at random into training and test sets in a 7:3 ratio. The study also compared thyroid tissue and blood T-cell repertoires from roughly 6 Graves' hyperthyroidism patients. Once sampling was done, hyperthyroidism patients were given methimazole at a starting dose of 30 mg daily, whereas ophthalmopathy patients were given high-dose intravenous methylprednisolone. TCR Vbeta CDR3 sequencing of approximately 140 peripheral blood samples (43 ophthalmopathy, around 80 hyperthyroidism and roughly 17 progressor patients) is reported in the paper. Broad study findings and their caveats: In validation, the model predicted progression to ophthalmopathy with approximately 71% sensitivity and approximately 72% specificity, a median of 6.5 months before onset. A model built on a 13 V-J signature distinguished ophthalmopathy from stable hyperthyroidism, reaching around 90% sensitivity and around 81% specificity in cross-validation and 80%/75% in testing. Blood samples also contained most of the expanded thyroid clonotypes (frequency above 0.001), which suggests that blood repertoires may reflect thyroid immune responses. No statistical method was used to fix the sample size in advance, and group allocation was not hidden from the investigators.

The TCR beta CDR3 regions were amplified from the RNA transcripts. The first round of RT-PCR for the TCR CDR3 was performed with the HTBI primer set and the Qiagen OneStep RT-PCR kit. Libraries were constructed in a second round of multiplex PCR, after which size selection and purification were performed. Sequencing of the libraries was done on an Illumina HiSeq2000 using paired-end 100 bp reads. The paper's processing steps were these. Raw data were processed with SOAPnuke, discarding reads with adapters, uncalled bases, mean Phred below 15, or no exact constant-primer or identifier match. COPE v1.2.5 was used to merge high-quality paired reads, and clonotypes were defined as unique nucleotide sequences. Clonotypes were aligned to IMGT TRBV, TRBD and TRBJ reference segments using MiTCR v1.1. The analysis was restricted to V-J combinations with a frequency above 0.0001, which together covered 99% to 99.2% of the repertoires. The TCS score was defined as the ratio of F50 (clonal expansion) to E x V (chaos), calculated using BLOSUM62-based TCRdist between CDR3 peptides within each V-J. Welch's t-statistics and random forest reduced just over 500 V-J features to roughly 13, which were used in a naive Bayes classifier (R e1071). TCRdb trimmed the raw reads at Q25, called clones with MiXCR and kept productive beta chains. Rows merge per CDR3 protein into single entries with the most common DNA and genes. These V and J calls are TCRdb output, not the study's own analysis. This sample comprises hundreds of thousands of distinct CDR3 sequences, approximately 15% of them detected only once. 13% of the sample is held by the ten biggest clonotypes.

In the ophthalmopathy patients, disease was moderately to severely active, with a Clinical Activity Score of 3 or more, a NOSPECS grade of 4 or more, and a duration of less than 3 months. Any patient with an uncontrolled infection, another autoimmune disease, pregnancy or lactation was excluded. Diagnoses were established on the basis of clinical symptoms, serum thyroxine and TRAb, thyroid ultrasound, and orbital computed tomography. PBMCs were separated from about 10 ml of fresh peripheral blood using Ficoll-Paque density gradient centrifugation. Total RNA was extracted with Trizol reagent, and quality was checked on an Agilent 2100 Bioanalyzer. From the germline V gene, CDR1 is SGHNT and CDR2 is YENEEA. The CDR3 covers 13 residues, taking in both the cysteine and the phenylalanine. CDR3 DNA only is kept here, 39 bases in frame from base 1. The germline ends are 15 bases apart after V is trimmed by 5 bases and J by 8 bases.

The chain links TRBV11-3 with TRBJ1-1, with TRBD1 tentatively as D gene (5 bases match). This TCR came from a man aged 18 to 35 with Graves' ophthalmopathy. Sequencing input: blood. The CDR3 loop reads CASSLAGDGEAFF. DNA sequence: TGTGCCAGCAGCCTAGCCGGGGACGGAGAAGCTTTCTTT. Reference TRBV11-3 and TRBJ1-1 proteins supply the regions before and after the CDR3; the full variable domain is: EAGVVQSPRYKIIEKKQPVAFWCNPISGHNTLYWYLQNLGQGPELLIRYENEEAVDDSQLPKDRFSAERLKGVDSTLKIQPAELGDSAVYLCASSLAGDGEAFFGQGTRLTVV.